This T cell receptor (beta chain) appears in the sequencing data of a study of cytomegalovirus exposure and HLA in healthy donors. V gave up 2 bases and J gave up 5 bases; unmatched junction bases: 11. This CDR3 contains 16 residues. The germline V gene encodes CDR1 MGHRA and CDR2 YSYEKL. A multiplex PCR was run with 60 Vbeta primers and 13 Jbeta primers. Profiling relied on immunoSEQ multiplex PCR, and the TCRdb table lists in-frame clones only, not all of them. The sample has about 200,000 clones, 82% seen once. Source material: PBMCs. J is TRBJ1-2 and V is TRBV4-1, with TRBD1 matching 7 bases. The receptor's source is a boy aged 2 to 10 in good health and CMV-seronegative. CDR3 sequence (DNA): TGCGCCAGCAGCCAAATCCCGGGAGGGACAGTTTATGGCTACACCTTC. Translation gives CASSQIPGGTVYGYTF.